This TCR beta chain was sequenced during a study of patients and donors after allogeneic stem cell transplantation. This clonotype has only a few counts. Germline loops: CDR1 LGHDT, CDR2 YNNKEL (reference sequence). The CDR3 is made up of 15 amino acids. The V and J ends lost 5 bases and 7 bases, in that order; junction bases with no gene match: 6. TCRdb called the RT-PCR reads again in MiXCR, with one record for every CDR3 protein. The sample gives about 25,000 distinct CDR3 sequences, approximately 43% of which show up once; more than 60% is in the top ten. The sample was blood, either unsorted or a sorted T cell fraction (not recorded which). V is TRBV3-1 and J is TRBJ2-3; 13 bases map to TRBD2. The clonotype originates from a human donor who was either an allogeneic HSCT recipient or a stem cell or donor lymphocyte infusion donor (not recorded which). It is not recorded whose cells these are; they may come from a transplant donor. Written as DNA, the CDR3 is TGTGCCAGCAGCGGGGGACTAGCGGGACAAAATACGCAGTATTTT. Its protein is CASSGGLAGQNTQYF.